Shown below are 28 T cell receptor beta chains from a single sample sequenced in a study of blood T cell repertoires in COVID-19. Sequenced by immunoSEQ multiplex PCR; TCRdb stores in-frame clones only, minus some. This table holds about 130,000 clones, approximately 82% found once. The sequencing input was peripheral blood. These receptors came from a woman aged 45-65 years with acute or convalescent COVID-19.

The chain uses TRBV30 and TRBJ1-1; 7 bases are shared with TRBD1. Trimming removed 3 bases from V and 0 bases from J; junction bases left unmatched: 19. The CDR3 runs to 19 residues. Looked up from germline, CDR1 is GTSNPN and CDR2 is SVGIG (reference sequence). The CDR3 sequence: CAWSEYLPTGKDMNTEAFF. The CDR3 nucleotides read TGTGCCTGGAGCGAGTACCTACCGACAGGGAAAGACATGAACACTGAAGCTTTCTTT.

V and J are TRBV6-6 and TRBJ1-5, with TRBD1 identical over 7 bases. Germline CDR1 and CDR2: MNHNY and SVGAGI (reference sequence). The V and J ends lost 1 base and 5 bases, in that order; junction bases with no gene match: 5. This CDR3 has 15 residues. The DNA for the CDR3 is TGTGCCAGCAGTTACTACGGGGACAGAGATCAGCCCCAGCATTTT. The encoded protein is CASSYYGDRDQPQHF.

This chain links TRBV6-1 with TRBJ1-6; D unclear. CDR1 is MNHNS, CDR2 SASEGT, per germline. Trimming shortened V by 0 bases and J by 8 bases, and 14 bases separated the two germline ends. The CDR3 runs to 16 residues. DNA of the CDR3: TGTGCCAGCAGTGAAGCGCTATACGGAGGACATTCACCCCTCCACTTT. Residues: CASSEALYGGHSPLHF.

The rearrangement uses TRBV3-1 (or the pseudogene TRBV3-2) and TRBJ2-7, with D possibly being TRBD1 (6 bases). V lost 0 bases, J lost 5 bases, and 11 bases lay in between. In germline, CDR1 is LGHDT, CDR2 YNNKEL (reference sequence). The CDR3 is 14 residues long. CDR3 in amino acids: CASSQEGHLNEQYF. Here the CDR3 DNA reads TGTGCCAGCAGCCAAGAGGGACATCTCAACGAGCAGTACTTC.

This clone was seen more than once but under ten times. J is TRBJ1-2 and V is TRBV10-3; no clear D gene. Germline V gene data show CDR1 as ENHRY and CDR2 as SYGVKD. The V end lost 8 bases, the J end lost 8 bases, and 18 bases lay between the germline ends. The CDR3 extends over 13 amino acids. The CDR3 sequence: CAIGQEVVHGYTF. CDR3 DNA: TGTGCCATCGGGCAGGAAGTGGTCCACGGCTACACCTTC.

This clone has only one observation. The chain employs TRBV5-4 and TRBJ2-3; TRBD2 aligns across 10 bases. Germline values: CDR1 SGHNT, CDR2 YYREEE (reference sequence). V trimming: 4 bases; J trimming: 6 bases; junction bases outside the gene matches: 11. The length of the CDR3 is 16 residues. In nucleotides, the CDR3 is TGTGCCAGCAGCAAAATCGGACTAGCGGCGCTGGATACGCAGTATTTT. Its translation is CASSKIGLAALDTQYF. The full variable domain, in which reference TRBV5-4 and TRBJ2-3 provide the parts outside the CDR3, is ETGVTQSPTHLIKTRGQQVTLRCSSQSGHNTVSWYQQALGQGPQFIFQYYREEENGRGNFPPRFSGLQFPNYSSELNVNALELDDSALYLCASSKIGLAALDTQYFGPGTRLTVL.

The gene calls are TRBV5-6 and TRBJ2-7; D gene unclear. The CDR3 contains 12 residues. Trimming left V 0 bases short and J 2 bases short, with 3 bases between. Germline CDR1 SGHDT, CDR2 YYEEEE. The CDR3 nucleotides read TGTGCCAGCAGCTTGGCCGCCTACGAGCAGTACTTC. Translated: CASSLAAYEQYF.

This clone showed up just a few times. V and J are TRBV10-1 and TRBJ1-6; D is unclear. V dropped 10 bases and J dropped 13 bases, with 11 bases sitting between them. The CDR3 is 10 residues long. Germline V gives CDR1 WNHNN, CDR2 SYGVQD (reference sequence). The CDR3 spells CATSTMPLHF. The CDR3 nucleotides are TGCGCCACTTCAACTATGCCCCTCCACTTT.

The chain employs TRBV5-6 and TRBJ1-5; D is unclear. Trimming cost V 0 bases and J 3 bases, with 19 bases left between them. Germline V CDR1 and CDR2: SGHDT, YYEEEE. The CDR3 runs 18 residues. CDR3 in amino acids: CASSLGMMEDPYNQPQHF. For the CDR3, the DNA is TGTGCCAGCAGCTTGGGAATGATGGAGGACCCATACAATCAGCCCCAGCATTTT.

The chain joins TRBV20-1 to TRBJ1-1; the D is unclear. This CDR3 has 12 amino acids. CDR1 is DFQATT, CDR2 SNEGSKA, per germline (reference sequence). Trimming took off 3 bases at V and 4 bases at J, with 9 bases between the two ends. CDR3 sequence (DNA): TGCAGTGCTAGTAAGTCCGGCACTGAAGCTTTCTTT. Amino acid sequence: CSASKSGTEAFF.

The chain is built from TRBV3-1 (or the pseudogene TRBV3-2) and TRBJ1-3, with 10 bases matching TRBD1. The CDR3 extends over 15 amino acids. CDR1 is LGHDT and CDR2 is YNNKEL in the germline V gene (reference sequence). J gave up 3 bases and V 3 bases, and 2 bases lay outside the gene matches. Written as DNA, the CDR3 is TGTGCCAGCAGCCACGGACAGGGGGTTGGAAACACCATATATTTT. It is translated as CASSHGQGVGNTIYF.

The rearrangement links TRBV7-2 to TRBJ2-1, with 7 positions matching TRBD2. Germline assignment: CDR1 SGHTA and CDR2 FQGNSA. J gave up 3 bases and V 3 bases, and 5 bases lay outside the gene matches. This CDR3 contains 15 residues. The CDR3 is CASSFRAGDYNEQFF. As DNA, the CDR3 is TGTGCCAGCAGCTTTAGGGCGGGGGACTACAATGAGCAGTTCTTC. Complete variable domain (other parts from reference TRBV7-2 and TRBJ2-1): GAGVSQSPSNKVTEKGKDVELRCDPISGHTALYWYRQSLGQGLEFLIYFQGNSAPDKSGLPSDRFSAERTGGSVSTLTIQRTQQEDSAVYLCASSFRAGDYNEQFFGPGTRLTVL.

This clone was seen more than once but under ten times. The chain's CDR3 is CASSLSSLAGVGEQYF. The CDR3 bases are TGTGCCAGCAGTTTATCGAGCCTAGCGGGGGTAGGCGAGCAGTACTTC. The gene calls are TRBV27 and TRBJ2-7; 10 bases map to TRBD2. J lost 6 bases, V lost 0 bases, and 8 bases had no gene match. Per the germline V gene, CDR1 is MNHEY and CDR2 is SMNVEV (reference sequence). The CDR3 is 16 amino acids.

V gene TRBV19 combines with J gene TRBJ2-3, with 8 nucleotides matching TRBD2. Germline V CDR1 and CDR2: LNHDA, SQIVND (reference sequence). V trimming: 4 bases; J trimming: 1 base; junction bases outside the gene matches: 10. This CDR3 has 17 residues. The CDR3 loop reads CASSKPRAGVGTDTQYF. The CDR3, as DNA: TGTGCCAGTAGTAAACCCAGAGCGGGAGTGGGCACAGATACGCAGTATTTT.

The chain uses TRBV6-5 and TRBJ2-7; 7 nucleotides match TRBD1. CDR3 length equals 15 residues. The J segment lost 1 base and the V segment lost 2 bases, leaving 5 bases of the junction unmatched. Per the germline V gene, CDR1 is MNHEY and CDR2 is SVGAGI. CDR3 sequence (DNA): TGTGCCAGCAGTTACGCAAGACAGGGTTCCTACGAGCAGTACTTC. Its protein is CASSYARQGSYEQYF.

CDR3 residues: CASSSLSGAHRGYSNQPQHF. In DNA, the CDR3 is TGTGCCAGCAGTTCGCTCTCGGGGGCGCACAGGGGCTATAGCAATCAGCCCCAGCATTTT. The J gene is TRBJ1-5, the V gene TRBV6-2 or TRBV6-3; TRBD1 matches at 7 bases. J gave up 0 bases and V 4 bases, and 18 bases lay outside the gene matches. This CDR3 is 20 amino acids long. Germline CDR1 reads MNHEY; CDR2 reads SVGEGT.

Only a few counts were recorded for this clone. The V and J genes are TRBV7-9 and TRBJ2-7, with D possibly being TRBD2 (5 bases). The CDR3 sequence is 13 residues long. Between the trimmed V and J ends, which lost 5 bases and 0 bases, there was a span of 8 bases. Germline lookup yields CDR1 SEHNR and CDR2 FQNEAQ (reference sequence). The CDR3 spells CASSRTSSYEQYF. The CDR3 DNA reads as TGTGCCAGCAGCCGTACTAGCTCCTACGAGCAGTACTTC.

The chain is built from TRBV19 and TRBJ2-7; tentatively, D is TRBD2 (6 bases). Germline V gene sequence: CDR1 LNHDA, CDR2 SQIVND (reference sequence). V dropped 5 bases and J dropped 2 bases, with 16 bases sitting between them. This CDR3 spans 15 amino acids. The CDR3 is CASSLLTGDTYEQYF. The CDR3 DNA reads as TGTGCCAGTAGTCTACTAACGGGGGATACCTACGAGCAGTACTTC.

The chain joins TRBV7-9 to TRBJ2-3; 8 bases are a match to TRBD1. Per germline, CDR1 SEHNR and CDR2 FQNEAQ (reference sequence). The CDR3 covers 14 residues. V was clipped by 3 bases and J by 4 bases; unmatched bases: 3. This CDR3 is CASSFGTGSDTQYF. The CDR3 nucleotides read TGTGCCAGCAGCTTCGGGACAGGTTCAGATACGCAGTATTTT.

The chain employs TRBV18 and TRBJ1-4; D is uncertain. Germline-derived CDR1 and CDR2 are KGHSH and LQKENI. With 3 bases removed from V and 1 base from J, the gap between germline ends came to 12 bases. The CDR3 consists of 16 residues. CDR3 in DNA: TGTGCCAGCTCACCGTTTTTCGGGGAAACTAATGAAAAACTGTTTTTT. It translates to CASSPFFGETNEKLFF.

This clone was seen a few times. The chain couples TRBV6-2 or TRBV6-3 to TRBJ1-4; 7 bases align to TRBD1. Per the germline V gene, CDR1 is MNHEY and CDR2 is SVGEGT. Trimming removed 6 bases from V and 11 bases from J; junction bases left unmatched: 6. This CDR3 comprises 12 residues. CDR3 loop: CASSSRQGKLFF. The CDR3, as DNA: TGTGCCAGCAGCTCTCGACAGGGTAAACTGTTTTTT.

The chain combines TRBV7-9 with TRBJ1-2; possible D gene TRBD1, 6 bases. Germline V lookup: CDR1 SEHNR, CDR2 FQNEAQ (reference sequence). CDR3 length: 14 amino acids. V was cut by 4 bases and J by 8 bases, with 17 bases left in between. The CDR3 DNA reads as TGTGCCAGCAGCTCCAACAGGGAGAGAGGCGGCTACACCTTC. Translated: CASSSNRERGGYTF.

The J gene is TRBJ2-1, the V gene TRBV18, with D maybe TRBD2 (6 bases). V gave up 6 bases and J gave up 4 bases, with 16 bases separating them. From germline, CDR1 is KGHSH and CDR2 LQKENI. The CDR3 has 15 residues. CDR3 sequence: CASSPGTAPYNEQFF. The CDR3 DNA reads TGTGCCAGCTCCCCCGGGACTGCCCCTTACAATGAGCAGTTCTTC.

The chain combines TRBV5-4 with TRBJ2-7; TRBD2 agrees at 7 bases. Germline V lookup: CDR1 SGHNT, CDR2 YYREEE (reference sequence). The CDR3 has 15 amino acids. Losses at the gene ends were 0 bases for V and 6 bases for J; bases not matched to a gene: 9. The CDR3 bases are TGTGCCAGCAGCTTGGAATTAACGGGAGGTGGCGAGCAGTACTTC. It yields the protein CASSLELTGGGEQYF.

This clone was seen a single time. The chain carries TRBV6-6 and TRBJ2-3; 7 nucleotides agree with TRBD2. Germline V gene data show CDR1 as MNHNY and CDR2 as SVGAGI (reference sequence). V trimming: 6 bases; J trimming: 1 base; junction bases outside the gene matches: 13. CDR3 length: 17 amino acids. The CDR3 loop reads CASSRTALAGGTDTQYF. For the CDR3, the DNA is TGTGCCAGCAGCCGAACCGCCTTAGCGGGTGGCACAGATACGCAGTATTTT.

The rearrangement uses TRBV5-4 and TRBJ2-3; 8 nucleotides match TRBD2. V trimming: 3 bases; J trimming: 5 bases; junction bases outside the gene matches: 5. Germline CDR1 SGHNT, CDR2 YYREEE (reference sequence). This CDR3 has 14 residues. Here the CDR3 DNA reads TGTGCCAGCAGCTCAGCGGGAGACGGAGATACGCAGTATTTT. Protein product: CASSSAGDGDTQYF.

V usage is TRBV6-5 and J usage is TRBJ1-1; D is undetermined. CDR3 length: 14 amino acids. V was clipped by 4 bases and J by 4 bases, with 13 bases between them. Germline lookup yields CDR1 MNHEY and CDR2 SVGAGI. For the CDR3, the DNA is TGTGCCAGCAGTTCCAACCAAAGAGGCACTGAAGCTTTCTTT. Translated, it gives CASSSNQRGTEAFF.

The V and J genes are TRBV5-4 and TRBJ1-1, with a possible D match to TRBD1 (5 bases). The CDR3 length is 15 residues. Trimming removed 3 bases from V and 0 bases from J, with 12 bases in between. The V gene's germline CDR1 is SGHNT and CDR2 YYREEE (reference sequence). CDR3 coding DNA: TGTGCCAGCAGCTCGGGGGGGGGACTGAACACTGAAGCTTTCTTT. Amino acids: CASSSGGGLNTEAFF.